The following is a TCR beta chain sequence with its context. The assay was immunoSEQ multiplex PCR, and TCRdb's table has in-frame clones only and misses some. The repertoire holds about 120,000 clones, with roughly 90% as singletons. V was shortened by 1 base and J by 1 base, with 11 bases between the two germline ends. The CDR3 is 17 amino acids. Germline V CDR1 and CDR2: LGHDT, YNNKEL (reference sequence). The data derive from a study of T cell responses to AZD1222 COVID-19 vaccine. Sequenced material: peripheral blood, taken on day 0 of AZD1222 vaccination. The chain recombines TRBV3-1 (or the pseudogene TRBV3-2) with TRBJ1-6; D is ambiguous. The sequence was collected from an adult in good health. CDR3: CASSQVGSGSYNSPLHF. The DNA of the CDR3 is TGTGCCAGCAGCCAAGTTGGGTCGGGATCCTATAATTCACCCCTCCACTTT.